This TCR beta chain was sequenced during a study of T cells in Graves' hyperthyroidism and ophthalmopathy. There were TCR beta CDR3 regions amplified from RNA transcripts. The HTBI primer set served for first-round RT-PCR of the TCR CDR3. TCRdb reanalysed the multiplex PCR reads using MiXCR and keeps one entry per CDR3 protein. The sample lists some 700,000 distinct CDR3 sequences, roughly 17% occurring once. The CDR3 runs to 17 residues. CDR1 and CDR2 from the germline V gene are SGDLS and YYNGEE. V shed 0 bases, J shed 9 bases, and the junction held 15 bases outside the gene matches. Those patients with uncontrolled infection, other autoimmune disease, pregnancy or lactation were excluded.

V is TRBV9 and J is TRBJ2-1, with 7 bases fitting TRBD2. Sequencing was performed on blood. The clonotype originates from a man aged 50 or older with Graves' hyperthyroidism. CDR3: CASSVAEAGVSQSEQFF. The CDR3 DNA reads as TGTGCCAGCAGCGTAGCTGAGGCGGGAGTTAGCCAAAGTGAGCAGTTCTTC.